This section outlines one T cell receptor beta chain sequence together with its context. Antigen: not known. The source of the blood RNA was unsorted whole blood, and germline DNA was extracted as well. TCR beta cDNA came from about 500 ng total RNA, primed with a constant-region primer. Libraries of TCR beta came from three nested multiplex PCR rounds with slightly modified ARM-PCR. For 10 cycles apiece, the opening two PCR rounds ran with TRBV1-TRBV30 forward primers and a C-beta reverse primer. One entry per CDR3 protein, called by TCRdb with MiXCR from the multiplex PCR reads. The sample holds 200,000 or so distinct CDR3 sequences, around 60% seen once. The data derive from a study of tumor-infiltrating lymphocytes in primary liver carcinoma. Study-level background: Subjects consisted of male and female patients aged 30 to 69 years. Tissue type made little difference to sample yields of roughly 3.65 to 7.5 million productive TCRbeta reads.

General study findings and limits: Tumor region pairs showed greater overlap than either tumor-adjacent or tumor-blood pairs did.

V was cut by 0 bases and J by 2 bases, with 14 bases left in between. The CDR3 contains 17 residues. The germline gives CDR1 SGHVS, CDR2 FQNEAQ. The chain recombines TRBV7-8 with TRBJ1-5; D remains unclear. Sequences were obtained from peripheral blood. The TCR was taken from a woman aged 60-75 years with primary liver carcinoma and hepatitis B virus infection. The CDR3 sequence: CASSLAPLGRGNQPQHF. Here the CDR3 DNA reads TGTGCCAGCAGCTTAGCGCCCCTCGGCCGGGGCAATCAGCCCCAGCATTTT.